The T cell receptor beta chain under discussion was sequenced for a study of T-cell memory formation after mild COVID-19. The V segment lost 3 bases and the J segment 2 bases; nucleotides outside the gene matches: 9. Per germline, CDR1 MNHEY and CDR2 SMNVEV (reference sequence). The CDR3 has 16 residues. One entry per CDR3 protein, called by TCRdb with MiXCR from the 5' RACE reads. The sample yields fewer than 650,000 distinct CDR3 sequences, less than 25% seen once. This clonotype was picked up a small number of times. This chain connects TRBV27 to TRBJ2-7; 8 bases are shared with TRBD1. Sequencing was done on a sample of PBMCs or a T cell subset sorted from them (not recorded which). This clonotype was sampled from an adult woman who had mild COVID-19 (a few samples of this study predate the infection). Cell type and time point are not known. CDR3 DNA sequence: TGTGCCAGCAGTTTCTTCGGACAGGGTACCCCCTACGAGCAGTACTTC. Its protein is CASSFFGQGTPYEQYF.